This TCR beta chain was sequenced during a study of CD8 T cells in ankylosing spondylitis. Each CDR3 protein gets one entry after TCRdb re-called the 5' RACE reads with MiXCR. The data hold 300,000 to 400,000 distinct CDR3 sequences, with roughly 14% observed a single time. There are 17 residues in the CDR3. CDR1 and CDR2 (germline): KGHSH, LQKENI. The junction had 14 bases not matched to a gene; V was cut back by 6 bases and J by 7 bases. J is TRBJ2-1 and V is TRBV18, with 11 bases aligning to TRBD2. The sequence was obtained from a male donor with ankylosing spondylitis or in good health (not recorded which). Material: blood, either unsorted or a sorted T cell fraction (not recorded which). DNA of the CDR3: TGTGCCAGCTCCCTCAGACTAGCGGGGCCCTTTGAGAATGAGCAGTTCTTC. It encodes CASSLRLAGPFENEQFF. The full variable domain, rest sourced from reference TRBV18 and TRBJ2-1, is NAGVMQNPRHLVRRRGQEARLRCSPMKGHSHVYWYRQLPEEGLKFMVYLQKENIIDESGMPKERFSAEFPKEGPSILRIQQVVRGDSAAYFCASSLRLAGPFENEQFFGPGTRLTVL.